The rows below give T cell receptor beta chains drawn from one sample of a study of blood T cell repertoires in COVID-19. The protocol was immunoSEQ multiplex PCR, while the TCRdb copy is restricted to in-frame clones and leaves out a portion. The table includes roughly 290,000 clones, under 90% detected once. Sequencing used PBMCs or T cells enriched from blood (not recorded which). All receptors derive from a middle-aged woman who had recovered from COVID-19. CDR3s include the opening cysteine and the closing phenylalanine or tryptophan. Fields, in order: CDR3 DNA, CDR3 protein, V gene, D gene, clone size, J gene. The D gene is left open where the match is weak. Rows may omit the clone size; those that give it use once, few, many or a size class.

CDR3 DNA: TGTGCCAGCAGCCAGGGACTAAGCAATGAGCAGTTCTTC; CDR3 protein: CASSQGLSNEQFF; V gene: TRBV3-1/TRBV3-2; D gene: TRBD2; clone size: NA; J gene: TRBJ2-1
CDR3 DNA: TGCAGCGTTGCGACCAGGGTGAACACTGAAGCTTTCTTT; CDR3 protein: CSVATRVNTEAFF; V gene: TRBV29-1; D gene: NA; clone size: NA; J gene: TRBJ1-1
CDR3 DNA: TGTGCCAGCAGCTTAAAAAGACAGGGGACCTACGAGCAGTACTTC; CDR3 protein: CASSLKRQGTYEQYF; V gene: TRBV7-8; D gene: TRBD1; clone size: NA; J gene: TRBJ2-7
CDR3 DNA: TGTGCCAGCAGCGACAGGGCTTTGGGTGGCTACACCTTC; CDR3 protein: CASSDRALGGYTF; V gene: TRBV7-9; D gene: TRBD1; clone size: NA; J gene: TRBJ1-2
CDR3 DNA: TGTGCCAGCAGCCTGAGACAGGGAACTAATGAAAAACTGTTTTTT; CDR3 protein: CASSLRQGTNEKLFF; V gene: TRBV7-9; D gene: TRBD1; clone size: few; J gene: TRBJ1-4
CDR3 DNA: TGTGCCAGCAGCCAAGTAATTTTCCGGTTCCAAGAGACCCAGTACTTC; CDR3 protein: CASSQVIFRFQETQYF; V gene: TRBV3-1/TRBV3-2; D gene: NA; clone size: many; J gene: TRBJ2-5
CDR3 DNA: TGTGCCATCAGAGACGGGAGCTCCTACAATGAGCAGTTCTTC; CDR3 protein: CAIRDGSSYNEQFF; V gene: TRBV10-3; D gene: NA; clone size: NA; J gene: TRBJ2-1
CDR3 DNA: TGTGCCAGCGCCCCCAGGGGCATCAATGAGCAGTTCTTC; CDR3 protein: CASAPRGINEQFF; V gene: TRBV2; D gene: NA; clone size: NA; J gene: TRBJ2-1
CDR3 DNA: TGTGCCAGCAGCAGCCGCCGGGAACGTCCGGTTAATGAGCAGTTCTTC; CDR3 protein: CASSSRRERPVNEQFF; V gene: TRBV13; D gene: NA; clone size: NA; J gene: TRBJ2-1
CDR3 DNA: TGTGCCAGCAGCTTTAGGGGAAAGGGCTATGGCTACACCTTC; CDR3 protein: CASSFRGKGYGYTF; V gene: TRBV7-2; D gene: NA; clone size: NA; J gene: TRBJ1-2
CDR3 DNA: TGCGCCAGCAGCCAAGCAGCGAGCACAGATACGCAGTATTTT; CDR3 protein: CASSQAASTDTQYF; V gene: TRBV4-3; D gene: NA; clone size: NA; J gene: TRBJ2-3
CDR3 DNA: TGTGCCACCAGCAGAGATCGCGGGGGGCGGACAGGGGTGAACACTGAAGCTTTCTTT; CDR3 protein: CATSRDRGGRTGVNTEAFF; V gene: TRBV15; D gene: TRBD1; clone size: NA; J gene: TRBJ1-1
CDR3 DNA: TGCGCCAGCAGTCACCCGCGAGAGAGGGGGATGAACACTGAAGCTTTCTTT; CDR3 protein: CASSHPRERGMNTEAFF; V gene: TRBV23-1; D gene: NA; clone size: NA; J gene: TRBJ1-1
CDR3 DNA: TGTGCCAGCAGCCTAGGACAGGGGCAACGTGAGCCCCAGCATTTT; CDR3 protein: CASSLGQGQREPQHF; V gene: TRBV9; D gene: TRBD1; clone size: NA; J gene: TRBJ1-5
CDR3 DNA: TGTGCCAGCAGCCAACAGGGACCTAACACTGAAGCTTTCTTT; CDR3 protein: CASSQQGPNTEAFF; V gene: TRBV2; D gene: NA; clone size: few; J gene: TRBJ1-1
CDR3 DNA: TGTGCCAGCAGTTTCCGGACAGATTTTAATTCACCCCTCCACTTT; CDR3 protein: CASSFRTDFNSPLHF; V gene: TRBV6-5; D gene: NA; clone size: NA; J gene: TRBJ1-6
CDR3 DNA: TGTGCCAGCAGCTACCGGACAGGCGGGCTTTACGAGCAGTACTTC; CDR3 protein: CASSYRTGGLYEQYF; V gene: TRBV7-2; D gene: TRBD1; clone size: NA; J gene: TRBJ2-7
CDR3 DNA: TGTGCCAGCAGCTTGACGGAGGCTAACTATGGCTACACCTTC; CDR3 protein: CASSLTEANYGYTF; V gene: TRBV7-2; D gene: NA; clone size: NA; J gene: TRBJ1-2
CDR3 DNA: TGTGCCATCAGTGAGTCGGGGACAGGCCCATCTGAAGCTTTCTTT; CDR3 protein: CAISESGTGPSEAFF; V gene: TRBV10-3; D gene: TRBD1; clone size: NA; J gene: TRBJ1-1
CDR3 DNA: TGTGCCAGCAGGGACGGGAGCGGGTCCACGGACACTGAAGCTTTCTTT; CDR3 protein: CASRDGSGSTDTEAFF; V gene: TRBV21-1; D gene: NA; clone size: NA; J gene: TRBJ1-1
CDR3 DNA: TGTGCCAGCAGTGAGATCAGGGGGCTAAACTATGGCTACACCTTC; CDR3 protein: CASSEIRGLNYGYTF; V gene: TRBV6-1; D gene: TRBD1; clone size: NA; J gene: TRBJ1-2
CDR3 DNA: TGTGCCAGCAGTCCCGGGGACTTCCAGGGGCCCCAGCATTTT; CDR3 protein: CASSPGDFQGPQHF; V gene: TRBV6-5; D gene: NA; clone size: NA; J gene: TRBJ1-5
CDR3 DNA: TGTGCCAGCAGGCCTAGCCGGGACAGGGGGCGGCGGGGCTACACCTTC; CDR3 protein: CASRPSRDRGRRGYTF; V gene: TRBV27; D gene: TRBD1; clone size: NA; J gene: TRBJ1-2
CDR3 DNA: TGTGCCAGTAGTCGCACCCAGGGGGCGGCGACCAAAAACATTCAGTACTTC; CDR3 protein: CASSRTQGAATKNIQYF; V gene: TRBV19; D gene: TRBD1; clone size: many; J gene: TRBJ2-4
CDR3 DNA: TGTGCCAGCAGTATCAGGGATGGCAATCAGCCCCAGCATTTT; CDR3 protein: CASSIRDGNQPQHF; V gene: TRBV6-5; D gene: NA; clone size: NA; J gene: TRBJ1-5
CDR3 DNA: TGTGCCTGTACTACAGGGAGGGGCTCTGGGGCCAACGTCCTGACTTTC; CDR3 protein: CACTTGRGSGANVLTF; V gene: TRBV2; D gene: NA; clone size: NA; J gene: TRBJ2-6
CDR3 DNA: TGTGCCAGTAGTTCCCCCGGGGGGCGGGGGGGACACAATGAGCAGTTCTTC; CDR3 protein: CASSSPGGRGGHNEQFF; V gene: TRBV19; D gene: TRBD2; clone size: NA; J gene: TRBJ2-1
CDR3 DNA: TGTGCCAGCAGCTTAGGCAGGGGGCATGAAAAACTGTTTTTT; CDR3 protein: CASSLGRGHEKLFF; V gene: TRBV7-2; D gene: TRBD1; clone size: NA; J gene: TRBJ1-4
CDR3 DNA: TGTGCCACCAGCCGCGGTGGGTTCGGTAATTCACCCCTCCACTTT; CDR3 protein: CATSRGGFGNSPLHF; V gene: TRBV15; D gene: NA; clone size: NA; J gene: TRBJ1-6
CDR3 DNA: TGTGCCAGCAGCCCCTGGGACAGGGACTACGAGCAGTACTTC; CDR3 protein: CASSPWDRDYEQYF; V gene: TRBV3-1/TRBV3-2; D gene: TRBD1; clone size: NA; J gene: TRBJ2-7
CDR3 DNA: TGTGCCAGCAGGCGACAGGGGGCCAGCTATGGCTACACCTTC; CDR3 protein: CASRRQGASYGYTF; V gene: TRBV6-5; D gene: TRBD1; clone size: NA; J gene: TRBJ1-2
CDR3 DNA: TGCGCCAGCACGACGACAGGGGGCAACACTGAAGCTTTCTTT; CDR3 protein: CASTTTGGNTEAFF; V gene: TRBV5-1; D gene: TRBD1; clone size: NA; J gene: TRBJ1-1
CDR3 DNA: TGCAGCGTTGATCGCGGGACCGGTGGTGAAAAACTGTTTTTT; CDR3 protein: CSVDRGTGGEKLFF; V gene: TRBV29-1; D gene: NA; clone size: NA; J gene: TRBJ1-4
CDR3 DNA: TGTGCGACGGGACTAGCGGGAGGCGAGGGCACCGGGGAGCTGTTTTTT; CDR3 protein: CATGLAGGEGTGELFF; V gene: TRBV27; D gene: TRBD2; clone size: NA; J gene: TRBJ2-2
CDR3 DNA: TGTGCCTGGAGTCCTCCGACAGGGACAAACTATGGCTACACCTTC; CDR3 protein: CAWSPPTGTNYGYTF; V gene: TRBV30; D gene: TRBD1; clone size: NA; J gene: TRBJ1-2
CDR3 DNA: TGTGCCAGTAGTATTCCAGATTCACCCCTCCACTTT; CDR3 protein: CASSIPDSPLHF; V gene: TRBV19; D gene: NA; clone size: NA; J gene: TRBJ1-6
CDR3 DNA: TGTGCCACCACAGAGTCAGGGGCCGATGAGCAGTTCTTC; CDR3 protein: CATTESGADEQFF; V gene: TRBV15; D gene: NA; clone size: NA; J gene: TRBJ2-1
CDR3 DNA: TGCGCCAGCAGCTTGGTGGGGGCCACTCTTCTAGATACGCAGTATTTT; CDR3 protein: CASSLVGATLLDTQYF; V gene: TRBV5-1; D gene: NA; clone size: NA; J gene: TRBJ2-3
CDR3 DNA: TGCGCCAGCAGCCAAGAGAGTCGCGGGAACACCGGGGAGCTGTTTTTT; CDR3 protein: CASSQESRGNTGELFF; V gene: TRBV4-1; D gene: NA; clone size: once; J gene: TRBJ2-2
CDR3 DNA: TGCGCCAGCAGCTTGGTTTCAGGGTATAACTATGGCTACACCTTC; CDR3 protein: CASSLVSGYNYGYTF; V gene: TRBV5-1; D gene: NA; clone size: once; J gene: TRBJ1-2